These 16 T cell receptor beta chains share one sample of origin, sequenced in a study of T cell changes during pregnancy in multiple sclerosis (dated by TCRdb to between 2018 and 2021). Library preparation was by the immunoSEQ multiplex PCR assay. Entries here come from immuneACCESS through TCRdb and include only in-frame sequences with V and J called. Some clones fail to appear in such tables; in the studies checked, an unresolved V gene covers under half of the shortfall, and the cause of the remainder is unknown. Counted in this sample were 35,000 to 40,000 clones; around 90% of them appeared once. Almost 7% of the sample goes to the ten largest clones. The specimen was CD8+ T cells from peripheral blood mononuclear cells, collected in the third trimester of pregnancy. The receptors were sampled from a female donor with multiple sclerosis, enrolled in a pregnancy study.

The chain is built from TRBV6-5 and TRBJ2-6; TRBD2 might be the D (5 bases). Trimming shortened V by 2 bases and J by 0 bases, and 5 bases separated the two germline ends. Germline V CDR1 and CDR2: MNHEY, SVGAGI. CDR3 length: 15 amino acids. DNA of the CDR3: TGTGCCAGCAGTTACGGGAGCTCTGGGGCCAACGTCCTGACTTTC. As protein: CASSYGSSGANVLTF.

This rearrangement joins TRBV19 to TRBJ2-4, with D maybe TRBD1 (6 bases). Germline V gene lookup returns CDR1 LNHDA and CDR2 SQIVND (reference sequence). This CDR3 contains 15 residues. The germline V and J ends were trimmed by 5 bases and 0 bases, with 11 bases remaining between them. The CDR3 DNA follows: TGTGCCAGTAGTGGTGGGACAATAGCCAAAAACATTCAGTACTTC. It codes for CASSGGTIAKNIQYF.

The sample holds one count of this clone. CDR3 in DNA: TGTGCCAGCAGACCGGGACAGGGCCTAATGCGAGAGACCCAGTACTTC. Protein sequence: CASRPGQGLMRETQYF. The chain uses TRBV19 and TRBJ2-5; 9 positions match TRBD1. The ends lost 9 bases at V and 4 bases at J; junction bases unmatched: 15. Germline values: CDR1 LNHDA, CDR2 SQIVND (reference sequence). The CDR3 is 16 residues long.

The chain carries TRBV28 and TRBJ1-2; TRBD1 matches 9 bases. There are 16 residues in the CDR3. The V gene end was trimmed by 7 bases and the J gene end by 1 base; junction bases not matched to a gene: 10. The germline gives CDR1 MDHEN, CDR2 SYDVKM. CDR3 loop: CASNRDRVALNYGYTF. CDR3 nucleotide sequence: TGTGCCAGCAACCGGGACAGGGTAGCCCTTAACTATGGCTACACCTTC.

This chain uses TRBV6-6 with TRBJ2-1, with 11 positions matching TRBD2. V gave up 5 bases and J gave up 4 bases; unmatched junction bases: 7. Germline V gene data show CDR1 as MNHNY and CDR2 as SVGAGI (reference sequence). This CDR3 comprises 16 residues. In nucleotides, the CDR3 is TGTGCCAGCAGTCCGGAGCTAGCGGGGGGTTACAATGAGCAGTTCTTC. Translating gives CASSPELAGGYNEQFF.

The J gene is TRBJ1-5, the V gene TRBV28; unclear D gene. V lost 2 bases, J lost 5 bases, and 16 bases lay in between. Germline CDR1 MDHEN, CDR2 SYDVKM. The CDR3 has 16 residues. The CDR3 here is CASSLGRVGRHQPQHF. The CDR3 DNA reads TGTGCCAGCAGTTTAGGACGAGTCGGGAGACATCAGCCCCAGCATTTT.

The sample holds one count of this clone. The gene calls are TRBV2 and TRBJ1-5; tentatively, D is TRBD1 (5 bases). This CDR3 comprises 15 residues. V shed 2 bases and J shed 2 bases, with 10 bases lying between them. Germline V gene sequence: CDR1 SNHLY, CDR2 FYNNEI. The CDR3 DNA reads TGTGCCAGCAGTGAATTGCGGGGACGCAATCAGCCCCAGCATTTT. It codes for CASSELRGRNQPQHF.

This clone was observed a few times. This chain links TRBV6-4 with TRBJ2-2; 9 nucleotides align to TRBD1. CDR1 and CDR2 from the germline V gene are MRHNA and SNTAGT. This CDR3 has 16 amino acids. V trimming: 5 bases; J trimming: 5 bases; junction bases outside the gene matches: 9. CDR3 in DNA: TGTGCCAGCAGTTACGCGGGACAGGGTTGGACCGGGGAGCTGTTTTTT. The encoded protein is CASSYAGQGWTGELFF.

This chain connects TRBV30 to TRBJ2-2; TRBD2 matches at 8 bases. This CDR3 has 17 amino acids. In germline, CDR1 is GTSNPN, CDR2 SVGIG (reference sequence). V trimming: 3 bases; J trimming: 5 bases; junction bases outside the gene matches: 14. CDR3 sequence reads: CAWSGVGRGGLTGELFF. DNA for the CDR3: TGTGCCTGGAGCGGGGTAGGACGGGGGGGCCTAACCGGGGAGCTGTTTTTT.

The rearrangement joins TRBV19 to TRBJ1-2, with D hard to call. Germline lookup yields CDR1 LNHDA and CDR2 SQIVND (reference sequence). The V end was cut by 3 bases, the J end by 3 bases, with 11 bases between. The CDR3 has 14 residues. The CDR3, as DNA: TGTGCCAGTAGTATGTCTGGGCCAGACTATGGCTACACCTTC. This encodes CASSMSGPDYGYTF.

The rearrangement joins TRBV25-1 to TRBJ2-3, with 10 bases lining up with TRBD2. The CDR3 sequence is 16 residues long. Germline assignment: CDR1 MGHDK and CDR2 SYGVNS. The ends lost 3 bases at V and 4 bases at J; junction bases unmatched: 7. CDR3 region: CASSESSGGLADTQYF. The CDR3 DNA reads as TGTGCCAGCAGTGAGAGTAGCGGGGGGTTGGCAGATACGCAGTATTTT.

The chain combines TRBV6-6 with TRBJ1-2; D perhaps matches TRBD1 (5 bases). The CDR3 sequence is 13 residues long. Germline lookup yields CDR1 MNHNY and CDR2 SVGAGI (reference sequence). V was cut by 4 bases and J by 6 bases, with 12 bases left in between. DNA for the CDR3: TGTGCCAGCAGTTCCGACAGTATCCATGGCTACACCTTC. It yields the protein CASSSDSIHGYTF.

The J gene is TRBJ2-5, the V gene TRBV11-2; 10 positions agree with TRBD1. With V trimmed by 2 bases and J by 3 bases, 6 bases remained unmatched. The CDR3 length is 16 residues. Per the germline V gene, CDR1 is SGHAT and CDR2 is FQNNGV. CDR3 in amino acids: CASSLSRQGAKETQYF. The CDR3 DNA reads TGTGCCAGCAGCTTATCCCGACAGGGGGCCAAAGAGACCCAGTACTTC.

The chain recombines TRBV30 with TRBJ1-1, with 7 nucleotides matching TRBD1. From germline, CDR1 is GTSNPN and CDR2 SVGIG (reference sequence). V lost 2 bases and J lost 5; bases outside the gene matches: 5. This CDR3 is 13 amino acids long. CDR3 bases: TGTGCCTGGAGTACAGGGGAATGGACTGAAGCTTTCTTT. It is translated as CAWSTGEWTEAFF.

The V call is TRBV15, the J call TRBJ1-4, with TRBD1 matching 8 bases. With 8 bases clipped from V and 7 bases from J, the junction kept 12 bases outside the gene matches. Germline V CDR1 and CDR2: LNHNV, YYDKDF (reference sequence). The CDR3 totals 15 residues. CDR3 sequence reads: CATSSQTGGGEKLFF. The CDR3 DNA is TGTGCCACCTCCTCCCAAACAGGGGGAGGTGAAAAACTGTTTTTT.

This clone was detected only once. The chain employs TRBV19 and TRBJ2-2, with D uncertain. The CDR3 runs 13 residues. V was pared by 5 bases and J by 4 bases, with 8 bases between. The germline V gene encodes CDR1 LNHDA and CDR2 SQIVND (reference sequence). CDR3 residues: CASSWHLTGELFF. The CDR3 region has the DNA TGTGCCAGTAGTTGGCACCTCACCGGGGAGCTGTTTTTT. Looking up the rest from reference TRBV19 and TRBJ2-2 gives the full variable domain: DGGITQSPKYLFRKEGQNVTLSCEQNLNHDAMYWYRQDPGQGLRLIYYSQIVNDFQKGDIAEGYSVSREKKESFPLTVTSAQKNPTAFYLCASSWHLTGELFFGEGSRLTVL.